This T cell receptor (beta chain) comes out of a study of T cells expressing NK-cell markers. For each CDR3 protein, TCRdb gives one entry from its re-call of the 5' RACE reads, without DNA. Recorded for this sample: about 460,000 distinct CDR3 sequences. Germline V CDR1 and CDR2: MGHRA, YSYEKL. This CDR3 contains 13 residues. The source is a woman in her forties or fifties in good health. V and J are TRBV4-1 and TRBJ2-2. Source material: blood T cells: a sorted CD56 or NKG2C T cell subset, CD4+ or CD8+ T cells, or bulk PBMC T cells (not recorded which). The CDR3 spells CASSQVPAGELFF.